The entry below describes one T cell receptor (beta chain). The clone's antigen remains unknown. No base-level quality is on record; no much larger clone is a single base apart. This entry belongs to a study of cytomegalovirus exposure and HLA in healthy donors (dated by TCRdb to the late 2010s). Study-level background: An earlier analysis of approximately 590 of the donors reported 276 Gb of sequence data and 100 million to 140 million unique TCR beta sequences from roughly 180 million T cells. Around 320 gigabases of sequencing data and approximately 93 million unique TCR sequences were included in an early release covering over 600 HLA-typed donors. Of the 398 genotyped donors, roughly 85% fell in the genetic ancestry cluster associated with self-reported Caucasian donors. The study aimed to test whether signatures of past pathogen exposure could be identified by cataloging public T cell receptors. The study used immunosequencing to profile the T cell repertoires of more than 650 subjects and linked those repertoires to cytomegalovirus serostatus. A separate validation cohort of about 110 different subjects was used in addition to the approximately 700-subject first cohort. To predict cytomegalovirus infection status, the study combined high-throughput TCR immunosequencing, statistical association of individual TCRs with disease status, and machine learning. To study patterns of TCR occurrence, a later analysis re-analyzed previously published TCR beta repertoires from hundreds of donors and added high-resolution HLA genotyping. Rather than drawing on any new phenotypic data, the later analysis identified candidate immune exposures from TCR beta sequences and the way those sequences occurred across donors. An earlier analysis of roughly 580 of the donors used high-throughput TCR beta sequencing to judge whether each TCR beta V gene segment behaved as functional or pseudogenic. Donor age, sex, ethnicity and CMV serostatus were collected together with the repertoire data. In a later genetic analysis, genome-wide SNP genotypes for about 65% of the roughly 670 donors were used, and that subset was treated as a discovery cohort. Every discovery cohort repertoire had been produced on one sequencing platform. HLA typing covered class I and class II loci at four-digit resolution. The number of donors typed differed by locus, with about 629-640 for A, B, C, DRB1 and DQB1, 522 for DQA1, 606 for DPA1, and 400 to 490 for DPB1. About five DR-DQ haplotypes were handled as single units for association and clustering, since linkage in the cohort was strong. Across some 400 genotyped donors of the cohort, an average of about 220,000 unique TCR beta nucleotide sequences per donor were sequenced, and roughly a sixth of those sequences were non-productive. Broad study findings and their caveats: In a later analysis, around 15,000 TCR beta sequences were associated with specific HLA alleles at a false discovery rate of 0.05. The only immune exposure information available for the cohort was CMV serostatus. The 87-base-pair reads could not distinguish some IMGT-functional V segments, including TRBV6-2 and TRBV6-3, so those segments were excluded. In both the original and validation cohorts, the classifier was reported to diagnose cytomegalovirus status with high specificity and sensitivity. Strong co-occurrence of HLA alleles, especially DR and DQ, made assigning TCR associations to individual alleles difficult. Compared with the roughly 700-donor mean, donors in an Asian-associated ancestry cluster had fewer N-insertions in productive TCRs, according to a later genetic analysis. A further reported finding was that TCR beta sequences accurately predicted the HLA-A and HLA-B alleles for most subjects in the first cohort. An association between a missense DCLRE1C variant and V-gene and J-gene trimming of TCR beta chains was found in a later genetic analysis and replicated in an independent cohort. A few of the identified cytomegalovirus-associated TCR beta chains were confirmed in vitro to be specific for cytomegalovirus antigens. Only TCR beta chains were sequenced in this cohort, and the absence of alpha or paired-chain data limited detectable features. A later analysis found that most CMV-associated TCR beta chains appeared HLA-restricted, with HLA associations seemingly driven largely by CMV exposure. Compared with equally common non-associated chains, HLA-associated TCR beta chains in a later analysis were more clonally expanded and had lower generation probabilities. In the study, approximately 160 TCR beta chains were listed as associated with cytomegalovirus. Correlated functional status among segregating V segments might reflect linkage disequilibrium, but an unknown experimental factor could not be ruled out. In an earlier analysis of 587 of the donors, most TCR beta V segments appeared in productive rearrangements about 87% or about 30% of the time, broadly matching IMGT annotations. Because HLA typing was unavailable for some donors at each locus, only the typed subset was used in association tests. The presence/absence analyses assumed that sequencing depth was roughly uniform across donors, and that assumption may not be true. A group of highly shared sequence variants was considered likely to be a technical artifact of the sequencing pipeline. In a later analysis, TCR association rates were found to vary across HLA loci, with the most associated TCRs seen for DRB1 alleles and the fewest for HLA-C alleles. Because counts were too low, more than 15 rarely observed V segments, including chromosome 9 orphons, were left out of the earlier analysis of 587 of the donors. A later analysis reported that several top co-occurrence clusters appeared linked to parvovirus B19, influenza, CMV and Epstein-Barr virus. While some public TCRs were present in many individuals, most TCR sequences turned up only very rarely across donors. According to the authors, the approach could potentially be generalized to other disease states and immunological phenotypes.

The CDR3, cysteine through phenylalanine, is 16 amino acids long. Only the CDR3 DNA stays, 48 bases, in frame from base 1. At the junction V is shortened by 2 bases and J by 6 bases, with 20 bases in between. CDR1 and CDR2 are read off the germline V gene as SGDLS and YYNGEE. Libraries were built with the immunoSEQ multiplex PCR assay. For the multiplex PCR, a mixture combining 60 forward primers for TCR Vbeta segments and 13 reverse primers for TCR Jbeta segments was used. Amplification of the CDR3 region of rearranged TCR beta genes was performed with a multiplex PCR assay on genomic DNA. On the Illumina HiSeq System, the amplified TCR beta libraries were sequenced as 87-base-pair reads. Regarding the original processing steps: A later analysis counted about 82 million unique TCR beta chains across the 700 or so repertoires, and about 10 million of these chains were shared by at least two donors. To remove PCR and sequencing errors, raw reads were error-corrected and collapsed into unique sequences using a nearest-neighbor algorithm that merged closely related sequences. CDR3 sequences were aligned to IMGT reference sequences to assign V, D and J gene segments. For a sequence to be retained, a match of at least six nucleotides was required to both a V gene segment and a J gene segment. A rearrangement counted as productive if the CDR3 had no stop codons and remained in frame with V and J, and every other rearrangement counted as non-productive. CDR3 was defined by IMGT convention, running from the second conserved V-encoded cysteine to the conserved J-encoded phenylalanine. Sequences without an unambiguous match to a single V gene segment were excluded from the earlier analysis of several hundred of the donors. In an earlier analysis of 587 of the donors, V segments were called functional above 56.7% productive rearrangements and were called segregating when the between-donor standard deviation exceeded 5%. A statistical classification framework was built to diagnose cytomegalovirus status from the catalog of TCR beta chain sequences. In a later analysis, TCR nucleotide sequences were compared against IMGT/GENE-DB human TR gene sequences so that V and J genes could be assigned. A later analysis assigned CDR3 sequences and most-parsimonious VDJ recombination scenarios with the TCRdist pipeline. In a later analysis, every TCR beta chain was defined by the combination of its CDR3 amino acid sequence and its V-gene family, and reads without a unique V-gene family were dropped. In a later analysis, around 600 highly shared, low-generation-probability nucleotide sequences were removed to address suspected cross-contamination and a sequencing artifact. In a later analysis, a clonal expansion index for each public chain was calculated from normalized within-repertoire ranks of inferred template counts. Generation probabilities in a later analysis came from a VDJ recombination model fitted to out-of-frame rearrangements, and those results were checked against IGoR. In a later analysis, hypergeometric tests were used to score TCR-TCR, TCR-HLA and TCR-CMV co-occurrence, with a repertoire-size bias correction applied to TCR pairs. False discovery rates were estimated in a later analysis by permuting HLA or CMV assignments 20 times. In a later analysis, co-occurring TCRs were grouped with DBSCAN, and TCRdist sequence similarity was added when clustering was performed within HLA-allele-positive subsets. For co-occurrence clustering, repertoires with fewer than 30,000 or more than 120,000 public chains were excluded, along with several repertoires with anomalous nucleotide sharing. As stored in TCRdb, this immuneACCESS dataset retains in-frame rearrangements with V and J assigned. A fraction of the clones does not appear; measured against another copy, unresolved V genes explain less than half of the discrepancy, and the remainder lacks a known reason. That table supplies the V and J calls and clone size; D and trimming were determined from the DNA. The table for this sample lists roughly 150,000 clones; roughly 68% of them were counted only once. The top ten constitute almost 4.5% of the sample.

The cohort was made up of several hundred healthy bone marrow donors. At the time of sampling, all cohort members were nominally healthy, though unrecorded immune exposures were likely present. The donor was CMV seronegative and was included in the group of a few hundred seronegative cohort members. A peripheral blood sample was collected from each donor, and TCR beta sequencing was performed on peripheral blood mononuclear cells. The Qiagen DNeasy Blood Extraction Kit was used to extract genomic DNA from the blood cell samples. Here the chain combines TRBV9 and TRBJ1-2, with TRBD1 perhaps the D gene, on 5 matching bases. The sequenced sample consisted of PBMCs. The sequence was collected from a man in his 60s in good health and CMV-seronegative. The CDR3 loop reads CASSVGAGTSTNGYTF. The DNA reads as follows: TGTGCCAGCAGCGTCGGGGCAGGGACTTCGACTAATGGCTACACCTTC.